This TCR beta chain was captured by sequencing in a study of cytomegalovirus exposure and HLA in healthy donors. Findings of the study overall: By a later analysis, the bulk of CMV-associated TCR beta chains appeared HLA-restricted. When analyzed later, the rates of TCR association showed variation by HLA locus, with DRB1 the most and HLA-C the fewest.

The CDR3 runs to 16 residues. Per germline, CDR1 MRHNA and CDR2 SNTAGT. Trimming left V 2 bases short and J 0 bases short, with 14 bases between. PCR used 60 Vbeta primers and 13 Jbeta primers. The method was immunoSEQ multiplex PCR; TCRdb's version includes in-frame clones alone and lacks a portion of them. The sample has 95,000 to 150,000 clones, 70% to 80% seen once; the top ten hold 2.7%. On this clone itself: Its specificity is not known.

The sequenced sample consisted of PBMCs. The chain employs TRBV6-4 and TRBJ2-7, with TRBD2 as a possible D gene (6 bases). This receptor was identified in a woman in her forties in good health and CMV-seropositive. CDR3 bases: TGTGCCAGCAGTGACCCCCGGGGGAGGCACTCCTACGAGCAGTACTTC. As protein: CASSDPRGRHSYEQYF.